What follows are 22 T cell receptor beta chains derived from one specimen sequenced in a study of beta chain features in type 1 diabetes (dated by TCRdb to about 2018). The method behind the library was the immunoSEQ multiplex PCR assay. The entire isolated RNA was reverse transcribed using the High Capacity cDNA Reverse Transcription Kit, and thus expressed TCRB transcripts were sequenced. The clones in this table, taken by TCRdb from immuneACCESS, are in-frame only. Not every clone is retained; where verified, under half of the shortfall comes from an unresolved V gene, and the cause of the rest is unknown. The sample includes 360,000 or so clones, with about 20% observed a single time. Approximately 0.043% of the sample is held by the ten biggest clonotypes. The sample was naive CD4+ T cells from blood. The cell subset or site label, read with the paper, signifies: true naive CD4+ T cells. The receptors derive from a young woman in good health.

The genes are TRBV2 and TRBJ2-5; TRBD1 is a possible D gene (6 bases). CDR1 SNHLY and CDR2 FYNNEI come from the germline V gene. V lost 5 bases and J lost 2, with 12 bases in between. The CDR3 sequence is 14 residues long. The DNA for the CDR3 is TGTGCCAGCAGTCCTTGGACAGAGCAAGAGACCCAGTACTTC. Encoded protein: CASSPWTEQETQYF.

The V and J genes are TRBV6-5 and TRBJ2-7; TRBD1 agrees at 7 bases. The CDR3 is 14 amino acids. CDR1 and CDR2 from the germline V gene are MNHEY and SVGAGI. J was trimmed by 4 bases and V by 5 bases; bases with no gene match: 8. The CDR3 nucleotides read TGTGCCAGCAGTCTACCGGGACAGTCTTACGAGCAGTACTTC. Its protein is CASSLPGQSYEQYF.

The V call is TRBV7-9, the J call TRBJ2-7; 8 nucleotides match TRBD1. Trimming cost V 4 bases and J 3 bases; bases outside gene matches: 5. The CDR3 loop spans 14 amino acids. Per the germline V gene, CDR1 is SEHNR and CDR2 is FQNEAQ (reference sequence). Here the CDR3 DNA reads TGTGCCAGCAGCTCCGGGACAGGTAGCTACGAGCAGTACTTC. Translated: CASSSGTGSYEQYF.

This clone occurred once. The rearrangement uses TRBV30 and TRBJ2-2; D may be TRBD2 (5 bases). CDR1 and CDR2 from the germline V gene are GTSNPN and SVGIG (reference sequence). V was cut by 2 bases and J by 4 bases, with 8 bases left in between. CDR3 length equals 13 residues. The CDR3: CAWSSGSTGELFF. CDR3 DNA: TGTGCCTGGAGTAGTGGGAGCACCGGGGAGCTGTTTTTT.

This clone has a handful of counts. This rearrangement joins TRBV4-1 to TRBJ2-2, with 13 positions matching TRBD2. The germline CDR1 and CDR2 sequences are MGHRA and YSYEKL. J lost 6 bases, V lost 4 bases, and 20 bases had no gene match. The CDR3 is 21 amino acids. The CDR3 region has the DNA TGCGCCAGCAGCCCCCCCTTAACTAGCGGGGGGGCCTTGGTCTCGTCCGGGGAGCTGTTTTTT. It translates to CASSPPLTSGGALVSSGELFF.

V is TRBV9 and J is TRBJ2-5; 7 nucleotides line up with TRBD1. The germline gives CDR1 SGDLS, CDR2 YYNGEE. V was clipped by 0 bases and J by 4 bases; unmatched bases: 3. This CDR3 comprises 14 residues. Written as DNA, the CDR3 is TGTGCCAGCAGCGTAGCGGGGACAGCAGAGACCCAGTACTTC. It is translated as CASSVAGTAETQYF.

CDR3 in amino acids: CASSPGTGKGYGYTF. CDR3 DNA sequence: TGTGCCAGTAGTCCCGGGACAGGCAAAGGTTATGGCTACACCTTC. The rearrangement links TRBV19 to TRBJ1-2, with 8 nucleotides matching TRBD1. V dropped 5 bases and J dropped 5; count of bases not matched to a gene: 10. The length of the CDR3 is 15 residues. Germline values: CDR1 LNHDA, CDR2 SQIVND (reference sequence). Looking up the rest from reference TRBV19 and TRBJ1-2 gives the full variable domain: DGGITQSPKYLFRKEGQNVTLSCEQNLNHDAMYWYRQDPGQGLRLIYYSQIVNDFQKGDIAEGYSVSREKKESFPLTVTSAQKNPTAFYLCASSPGTGKGYGYTFGSGTRLTVV.

This chain joins TRBV6-5 and TRBJ2-7, with 9 bases aligning to TRBD1. The junction had 10 bases not matched to a gene; V was cut back by 6 bases and J by 7 bases. The germline V gene has CDR1 MNHEY and CDR2 SVGAGI. The CDR3 is made up of 14 amino acids. The CDR3 coding sequence is TGTGCCAGCAGCTCCGAACAGGGGGCTAAAGAGCAGTACTTC. This codes for CASSSEQGAKEQYF.

This clone came up a few times. This sequence joins TRBV18 and TRBJ2-7; the match to TRBD1 covers 7 bases. Germline CDR1 reads KGHSH; CDR2 reads LQKENI. V gave up 6 bases and J gave up 2 bases; unmatched junction bases: 7. CDR3 length: 14 amino acids. CDR3 nucleotides: TGTGCCAGCTCTCGGGACAGCGCGGCCTACGAGCAGTACTTC. Its translation: CASSRDSAAYEQYF.

This sequence joins TRBV13 and TRBJ2-3; perhaps TRBD1 as D (6 bases). Germline lookup yields CDR1 PRHDT and CDR2 FYEKMQ (reference sequence). CDR3 length equals 13 residues. The V and J ends lost 5 bases and 3 bases respectively, with 9 bases between them. CDR3 DNA sequence: TGTGCCAGCAGCGCTGACAGGACAGATACGCAGTATTTT. Its protein product is CASSADRTDTQYF.

This clone was seen a single time. The chain carries TRBV5-1 and TRBJ1-3; TRBD1 might be the D (6 bases). Germline V gives CDR1 SGHRS, CDR2 YFSETQ. The V and J ends lost 0 bases and 2 bases respectively, with 6 bases between them. The CDR3 totals 14 residues. DNA of the CDR3: TGCGCCAGCAGCTTGGACAGGGCTGGAAACACCATATATTTT. This sequence encodes CASSLDRAGNTIYF.

This clone was seen a few times. The genes are TRBV7-2 and TRBJ2-5; D unclear. The CDR3 has 13 residues. From germline, CDR1 is SGHTA and CDR2 FQGNSA. V was cut by 3 bases and J by 1 base, with 6 bases left in between. For the CDR3, the DNA is TGTGCCAGCAGCTTTGGCAGCCAAGAGACCCAGTACTTC. It codes for CASSFGSQETQYF.

This clone came up a few times. The gene calls are TRBV6-5 and TRBJ2-7; D is possibly TRBD1 (5 bases). Looked up from germline, CDR1 is MNHEY and CDR2 is SVGAGI. V shed 2 bases and J shed 7 bases, with 18 bases lying between them. The CDR3 is made up of 15 amino acids. The CDR3 loop is CASSYSSQGVWEQYF. DNA for the CDR3: TGTGCCAGCAGTTACAGTTCTCAGGGCGTCTGGGAGCAGTACTTC.

In its sample, this clone was seen a few times. The chain links TRBV19 to TRBJ2-5; D perhaps matches TRBD1 (6 bases). In germline, CDR1 is LNHDA, CDR2 SQIVND (reference sequence). V was pared by 4 bases and J by 5 bases, with 17 bases between. The CDR3 spans 15 residues. The CDR3 protein is CASSTVDSRGETQYF. CDR3 coding DNA: TGTGCCAGTAGTACGGTGGACAGCCGTGGGGAGACCCAGTACTTC.

The table lists this clone with a few counts. The chain couples TRBV6-6 to TRBJ2-2; maybe TRBD2 (5 bases). Deletions cut 6 bases from V and 6 bases from J, with 14 bases between. This CDR3 has 14 amino acids. Per germline, CDR1 MNHNY and CDR2 SVGAGI (reference sequence). The CDR3, as DNA: TGTGCCAGCAGCTTAACTAGTCCTCCCGGGGAGCTGTTTTTT. This translates into CASSLTSPPGELFF.

A few counts support this clone. The rearrangement joins TRBV6-5 to TRBJ2-2, with D tentatively TRBD1 (5 bases). The germline V gene has CDR1 MNHEY and CDR2 SVGAGI. The CDR3 is 13 amino acids. With 7 bases removed from V and 4 bases from J, the gap between germline ends came to 10 bases. In DNA form, the CDR3 reads TGTGCCAGCACCAGGGTGGGCACCGGGGAGCTGTTTTTT. This gives the protein CASTRVGTGELFF.

The sample holds a few counts of this clone. This chain joins TRBV19 and TRBJ1-5, with 8 bases matching TRBD1. This CDR3 comprises 14 residues. J was trimmed by 7 bases and V by 6 bases; bases with no gene match: 8. Germline V lookup: CDR1 LNHDA, CDR2 SQIVND (reference sequence). CDR3 region: CASSPTGEIQPQHF. The CDR3 DNA sequence: TGTGCCAGTAGCCCGACAGGGGAGATCCAGCCCCAGCATTTT.

The gene calls are TRBV19 and TRBJ1-2, with TRBD1 matching 7 bases. Germline CDR1 is LNHDA and CDR2 is SQIVND (reference sequence). V was pared by 0 bases and J by 3 bases, with 7 bases of the junction left unmatched. This CDR3 is built from 16 residues. DNA of the CDR3: TGTGCCAGTAGTATAGATTGGGGACAGACATACTATGGCTACACCTTC. Residues: CASSIDWGQTYYGYTF.

This clone has just a few counts. CDR3 region: CASSSDLSTGDEQFF. In DNA, the CDR3 is TGCGCCAGCAGCTCCGACCTATCAACAGGTGATGAGCAGTTCTTC. This chain uses TRBV4-3 with TRBJ2-1, with D perhaps TRBD1 (5 bases). The V gene lost 5 bases and the J gene lost 8 bases, with 19 bases spanning the gap. This CDR3 comprises 15 residues. Germline V gene sequence: CDR1 LGHNA, CDR2 YSLEER.

This clone appeared a few times. The chain joins TRBV5-4 to TRBJ2-2; no clear D gene. Deletions cut 0 bases from V and 1 base from J, with 10 bases between. The CDR3 covers 16 residues. Germline CDR1 and CDR2: SGHNT and YYREEE (reference sequence). The CDR3 nucleotides are TGTGCCAGCAGCTTGGTCCGGGTTCGGAACACCGGGGAGCTGTTTTTT. This sequence encodes CASSLVRVRNTGELFF.

The chain employs TRBV5-4 and TRBJ2-3; D might be TRBD2 (6 bases). Trimming took off 0 bases at V and 4 bases at J, with 21 bases between the two ends. The CDR3 totals 18 residues. Looked up from germline, CDR1 is SGHNT and CDR2 is YYREEE (reference sequence). CDR3 sequence: CASSLGGKAAGPPDTQYF. CDR3 bases: TGTGCCAGCAGCTTGGGAGGTAAAGCTGCGGGACCCCCAGATACGCAGTATTTT.

The rearrangement uses TRBV30 and TRBJ2-7; TRBD2 matches at 15 bases. Unmatched junction bases numbered 6, after V lost 1 base and J lost 11 bases. Germline V gene data show CDR1 as GTSNPN and CDR2 as SVGIG (reference sequence). The CDR3 has 14 amino acids. DNA of the CDR3: TGTGCCTGGAGTGACGGACTAGCGGGAGGGTTGAAGTACTTC. Encoded protein: CAWSDGLAGGLKYF.